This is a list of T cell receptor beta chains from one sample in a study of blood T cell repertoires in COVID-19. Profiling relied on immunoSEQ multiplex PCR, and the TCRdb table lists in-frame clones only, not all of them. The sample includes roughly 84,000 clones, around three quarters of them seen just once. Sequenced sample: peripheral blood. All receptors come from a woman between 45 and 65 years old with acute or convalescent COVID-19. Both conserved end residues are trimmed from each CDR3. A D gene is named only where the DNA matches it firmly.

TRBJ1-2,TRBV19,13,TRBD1,ASSIRQGRNYGYT
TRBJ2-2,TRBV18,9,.,ASHSAGELF
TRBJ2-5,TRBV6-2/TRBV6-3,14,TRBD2,ASSSGRAGKQETQY
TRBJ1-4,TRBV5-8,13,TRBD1,ASRPGTGPNEKLF
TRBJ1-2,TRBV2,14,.,ASSEEPGQFFYGYT
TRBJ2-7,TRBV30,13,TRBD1,ACRPGTVLSYEQY
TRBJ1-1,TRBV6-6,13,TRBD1,ATAPWNRGNTEAF
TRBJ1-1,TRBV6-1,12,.,ASSDDGGGTEAF
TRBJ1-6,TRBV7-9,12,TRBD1,ASSLARTGPPLH
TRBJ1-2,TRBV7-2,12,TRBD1,ASSSDRGPYGYT
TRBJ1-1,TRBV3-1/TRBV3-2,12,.,ASSQGQANTEAF
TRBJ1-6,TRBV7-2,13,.,ASIRGADYNSPLH
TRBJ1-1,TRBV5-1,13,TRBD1,ASRGTGGFRTEAF
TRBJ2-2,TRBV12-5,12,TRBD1,ASGLGQPTGELF
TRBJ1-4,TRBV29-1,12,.,SVDLTAGGEKLF
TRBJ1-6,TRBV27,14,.,ASSLGGAELNSPLH
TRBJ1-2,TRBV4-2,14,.,ASSQAAEGLAQGYT
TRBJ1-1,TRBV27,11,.,ATGGDFNTEAF
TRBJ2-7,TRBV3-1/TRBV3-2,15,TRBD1,ASSQEMGTVGFKEQY
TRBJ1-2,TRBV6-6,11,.,ASRRTLNYGYT
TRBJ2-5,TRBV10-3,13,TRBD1,AISDLTGVWETQY
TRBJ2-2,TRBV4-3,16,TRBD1,ASSQDPAGGIATGELF
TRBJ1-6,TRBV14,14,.,ASSQGVGVRDSPLH
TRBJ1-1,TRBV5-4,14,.,ASSDRRGSPRTEAF
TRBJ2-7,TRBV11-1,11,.,ASSSFPPYEQY
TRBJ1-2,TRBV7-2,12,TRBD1,ASSFRQGAGGYT
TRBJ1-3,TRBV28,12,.,ASSLPNSGNTIY
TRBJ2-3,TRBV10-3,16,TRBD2,AISESTTSGGVIDTQY
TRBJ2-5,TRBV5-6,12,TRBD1,ASSDDTGGETQY
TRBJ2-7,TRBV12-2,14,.,ASRLLTSGGLYEQY
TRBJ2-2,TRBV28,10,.,ASSRAPGELF
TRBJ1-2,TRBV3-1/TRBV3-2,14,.,ASSQDEAQGVNGYT
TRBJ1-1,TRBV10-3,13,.,AIRDPIRAGAEAF
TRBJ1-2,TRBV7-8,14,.,ASSPPSVTGKYGYT
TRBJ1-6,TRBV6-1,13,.,ASSGGGRGNSPLH
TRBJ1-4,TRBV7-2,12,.,ASRSGQAGEKLF
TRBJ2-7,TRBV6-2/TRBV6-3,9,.,ASSLERQQY
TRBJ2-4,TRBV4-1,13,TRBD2,ASSQDIQRGGIQY
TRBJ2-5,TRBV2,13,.,ASSEPQGMSETQY
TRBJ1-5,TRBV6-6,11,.,ASSRSGVQPQH
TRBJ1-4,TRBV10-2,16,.,ASSRLGRGSATNEKLF
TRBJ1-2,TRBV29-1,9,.,SVTGFDGYT
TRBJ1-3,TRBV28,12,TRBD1,ASRQTGGGNTIY
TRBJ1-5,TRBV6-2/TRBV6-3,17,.,ASSYFEGPRDGSNQPQH
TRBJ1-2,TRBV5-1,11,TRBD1,ASSLETGYGYT
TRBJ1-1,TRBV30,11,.,AWNSQMNTEAF
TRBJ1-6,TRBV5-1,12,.,ASSLVQVGSPLH
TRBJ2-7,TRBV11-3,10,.,ASSQGSAEQY
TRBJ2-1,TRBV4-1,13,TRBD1,ASSQVRDSYNEQF
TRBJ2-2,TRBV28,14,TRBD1,ASSLLGQGSAGELF